This TCR beta chain is from a study of blood T cell repertoires in COVID-19. Across the whole study: Two negative PCRs, clearance, or symptom resolution had been documented for recovered Cohort 3 donors. Sites in the United States, Italy and Spain provided acute and convalescent COVID-19 samples.

From germline, CDR1 is MNHEY and CDR2 SMNVEV (reference sequence). Trimming removed 6 bases at V and 7 bases at J, with 15 bases between. CDR3 size: 13 residues. Libraries were prepared by immunoSEQ multiplex PCR; TCRdb keeps only in-frame clonotypes and omits some of them. The sample lists a few hundred thousand clones; around 87% were seen once. Living in under 30 US areas, the participants were between roughly 18 and 95 years of age. Clinical history reported by participants formed the basis on which cohorts were assigned. The chain carries TRBV27 and TRBJ1-2; D may be TRBD1 (5 bases). Sequencing was carried out using PBMCs or T cells enriched from blood (not recorded which). This clonotype was obtained from a man aged 40-49 years in a cohort exposed to, infected with or recovered from COVID-19 (not recorded which). CDR3 sequence: CASSQGAMGGYTF. In DNA, the CDR3 is TGTGCCAGCAGCCAAGGGGCGATGGGTGGCTACACCTTC.